One sample yielded the 15 T cell receptor beta chains listed below, sequenced in a study of tumor and adjacent non-tumor tissue in lung cancer. Three rounds of nested PCR, following a modified ARM-PCR protocol, produced the TCRbeta library. TCRdb itself ran the multiplex PCR reads through MiXCR, one entry per CDR3 protein. The sample lists approximately 140,000 distinct CDR3 sequences; approximately 66% were seen once. The template was RNA from unsorted bulk tissue. Input material: lung tumor tissue. The origin of the receptors is a man aged 60 to 69 with small cell lung cancer.

This clonotype has at least ten counts. V is TRBV20-1 and J is TRBJ2-1; D not certain. V lost 6 bases to trimming and J lost 10 bases, with 16 bases between them. CDR1 DFQATT and CDR2 SNEGSKA come from the germline V gene (reference sequence). CDR3 length: 12 amino acids. DNA for the CDR3: TGCAGTGCCGGAGAAGGCATTAGGGAGCAGTTCTTC. It is translated as CSAGEGIREQFF.

The table lists this clonotype with many counts. This chain uses TRBV5-4 with TRBJ2-5; TRBD1 might be the D (5 bases). CDR3 size: 14 residues. CDR1 SGHNT and CDR2 YYREEE come from the germline V gene (reference sequence). V was clipped by 4 bases and J by 4 bases, with 14 bases between them. The CDR3 loop is CASSAAGQRETQYF. The CDR3 region has the DNA TGTGCCAGCAGCGCGGCAGGGCAAAGAGAGACCCAGTACTTC. Looking up the rest from reference TRBV5-4 and TRBJ2-5 gives the full variable domain: ETGVTQSPTHLIKTRGQQVTLRCSSQSGHNTVSWYQQALGQGPQFIFQYYREEENGRGNFPPRFSGLQFPNYSSELNVNALELDDSALYLCASSAAGQRETQYFGPGTRLLVL.

J is TRBJ2-1 and V is TRBV4-1; D unclear. CDR1 MGHRA and CDR2 YSYEKL come from the germline V gene. The CDR3 totals 14 residues. Deletions cut 2 bases from V and 6 bases from J, with 11 bases between. CDR3 sequence (DNA): TGCGCCAGCAGCCAAAGGGATAGTTTCAATGAGCAGTTCTTC. The encoded protein is CASSQRDSFNEQFF.

About this clonotype itself: An end of the junction differs from the germline gene, which may be a read error. For the CDR3, the DNA is TGTGCCAGCAGCTCGGGACTAGCGGGGAGGAATGGGCAGTTCTTC. This encodes CASSSGLAGRNGQFF. The V call is TRBV7-9, the J call TRBJ2-1, with 13 bases matching TRBD2. Germline CDR1 reads SEHNR; CDR2 reads FQNEAQ (reference sequence). The CDR3 extends over 15 amino acids. The variable domain in full, completed from reference TRBV7-9 and TRBJ2-1, reads DTGVSQNPRHKITKRGQNVTFRCDPISEHNRLYWYRQTLGQGPEFLTYFQNEAQLEKSRLLSDRFSAERPKGSFSTLEIQRTEQGDSAMYLCASSSGLAGRNGQFFGPGTRLTVL.

On this clonotype: A much bigger clone sits one base away, suggesting this may be a read error. The CDR3 protein is CARSTGLAGYNEQFF. The CDR3 DNA reads as TGTGCCAGAAGCACCGGGCTAGCGGGCTACAATGAGCAGTTCTTC. The chain recombines TRBV5-4 with TRBJ2-1; 8 nucleotides match TRBD2. With 8 bases clipped from V and 3 bases from J, the junction kept 10 bases outside the gene matches. In germline, CDR1 is SGHNT, CDR2 YYREEE (reference sequence). The CDR3 is made up of 15 amino acids.

The chain employs TRBV11-3 and TRBJ2-1; D call uncertain. This CDR3 has 14 residues. Germline-derived CDR1 and CDR2 are SGHNT and YENEEA. Trimming pared 4 bases from V and 7 bases from J, leaving 14 bases between. As DNA, the CDR3 is TGTGCCAGCAGCTCCCCCGGCCTTGTAAATGAGCAGTTCTTC. It encodes CASSSPGLVNEQFF.

This clonotype appeared a few times. The rearrangement uses TRBV12-3 or TRBV12-4 and TRBJ2-7; 9 bases are a match to TRBD2. V shed 2 bases, J shed 5 bases, and the junction held 4 bases outside the gene matches. The CDR3 runs 14 residues. The CDR3 protein is CASSLIAGVNEQYF. CDR3 DNA sequence: TGTGCCAGCAGTTTAATAGCGGGAGTAAACGAGCAGTACTTC.

Worth noting for this clonotype: Its ends do not fully match the called genes, so a read error is possible. This chain connects TRBV29-1 to TRBJ1-1, with D uncertain. The CDR3 has 11 residues. Germline lookup yields CDR1 SQVTM and CDR2 ANQGSEA. The CDR3 sequence is CSVAPTTEALF. CDR3 sequence (DNA): TGCAGCGTTGCACCGACGACTGAAGCTCTCTTT.

This clonotype was counted many times. The gene calls are TRBV20-1 and TRBJ1-2; maybe TRBD1 (6 bases). This CDR3 is 15 amino acids long. The germline V gene has CDR1 DFQATT and CDR2 SNEGSKA (reference sequence). V was trimmed by 3 bases and J by 7 bases, leaving 21 bases between them. The CDR3 region is CSARPEGGGTAGYTF. CDR3 in DNA: TGCAGTGCTAGGCCCGAGGGGGGGGGTACGGCTGGCTACACCTTC.

V usage is TRBV20-1 and J usage is TRBJ2-1; weak D call: TRBD2 (5 bases). The CDR3 has 14 amino acids. Trimming stripped 3 bases from V and 4 bases from J, with 13 bases between. Germline CDR1 DFQATT, CDR2 SNEGSKA (reference sequence). The CDR3 DNA is TGCAGTGCTAGCACCGGGAAAATGTACAATGAGCAGTTCTTC. The encoded protein is CSASTGKMYNEQFF.

J is TRBJ2-3 and V is TRBV6-5; 8 positions agree with TRBD1. The CDR3 length is 15 residues. Germline loops: CDR1 MNHEY, CDR2 SVGAGI. V shed 6 bases, J shed 1 base, and the junction held 6 bases outside the gene matches. CDR3 DNA: TGTGCCAGCAGACCCCTGACAGGGGGCACAGATACGCAGTATTTT. It yields the protein CASRPLTGGTDTQYF.

V gene TRBV4-2 combines with J gene TRBJ2-1; D is unclear. Germline CDR1 and CDR2: LGHNA and YNFKEQ. CDR3 size: 13 residues. The CDR3 nucleotides read TGTGCAACCAGCCAACCAACAAACAATGAGCAGTTCTTC. The encoded protein is CATSQPTNNEQFF.

The chain couples TRBV28 to TRBJ2-5, with D perhaps matching TRBD1 or TRBD2 (6 bases each). Between the trimmed V and J ends, which lost 5 bases and 5 bases, there was a span of 21 bases. Germline CDR1 reads MDHEN; CDR2 reads SYDVKM. The CDR3 loop spans 16 amino acids. Written as DNA, the CDR3 is TGTGCCAGCAGTGGGGGCCGACTAGAACAGTTGGAGACCCAGTACTTC. This translates into CASSGGRLEQLETQYF.

This clonotype has just a few counts. The chain joins TRBV6-1 to TRBJ2-1; the match to TRBD2 covers 15 bases. V lost 1 base, J lost 7 bases, and 5 bases stayed unmatched. The CDR3 spans 17 residues. The germline V gene encodes CDR1 MNHNS and CDR2 SASEGT. CDR3 bases: TGTGCCAGCAGTGAAGGGGGACTAGCGGGAGGTATAAATGAGCAGTTCTTC. It codes for CASSEGGLAGGINEQFF.

Concerning this clonotype itself: An end of the junction does not agree with germline; a read error may underlie this. This chain joins TRBV11-2 and TRBJ2-2; D remains ambiguous. CDR3 length: 15 amino acids. Germline-derived CDR1 and CDR2 are SGHAT and FQNNGV. The CDR3 sequence is CASTLHTPVTGELFF. CDR3 sequence (DNA): TGTGCCAGCACCTTACATACTCCAGTGACCGGGGAGCTGTTTTTT.